This T cell receptor (beta chain) is drawn from a study of blood T cell repertoires in COVID-19. Across the study: Samples came from the United States, Italy and Spain, spanning acute and convalescent COVID-19. The cDNA or gDNA used as material had been derived from T cells, B-cell-depleted T cells, or PBMCs.

As handled by the study authors: Amplification of reference gene primers was used by the study to estimate nucleated cell counts. Assay: immunoSEQ multiplex PCR; the TCRdb copy retains only in-frame clones and omits some. Clone size and V and J calls were adopted from that table, with D and trimming inferred from the DNA. The sample includes 200,000 to 300,000 clones, around 86% seen only once; the top ten take about 9.8%. Germline V gene data show CDR1 as SGDLS and CDR2 as YYNGEE. The CDR3 runs to 19 residues. V lost 0 bases and J lost 4; bases outside the gene matches: 10. V is TRBV9 and J is TRBJ2-6; TRBD2 matches 10 bases. The TCR sequence derives from a man aged 35 to 55 who had recovered from COVID-19. The sequencing input was peripheral blood. The CDR3 DNA reads as TGTGCCAGCAGCGTAGGCCCCAAGCGGGGGGGTTCAGGGGCCAACGTCCTGACTTTC. Its protein is CASSVGPKRGGSGANVLTF.